A single sample is the source of the 18 T cell receptor beta chains below, sequenced in a study of cytomegalovirus exposure and HLA in healthy donors. Vbeta (60) and Jbeta (13) primers were used in the PCR. The data were produced by immunoSEQ multiplex PCR, yet TCRdb's version contains in-frame clones alone and is incomplete. The sample holds 35,000 to 45,000 clones, approximately 52% seen once. Source material: PBMCs. The source of these receptors is a human donor in good health.

This clone has only a few counts. The rearrangement uses TRBV28 and TRBJ1-4; 9 bases match TRBD1. The V segment lost 6 bases and the J segment 6 bases; nucleotides outside the gene matches: 8. In germline, CDR1 is MDHEN, CDR2 SYDVKM. This CDR3 is built from 15 residues. CDR3 residues: CASRSSGTGYEKLFF. The CDR3 nucleotides are TGTGCCAGCAGATCCTCCGGGACAGGGTATGAAAAACTGTTTTTT.

The V gene is TRBV7-2, the J gene TRBJ2-2; 8 nucleotides line up with TRBD2. V shed 5 bases, J shed 0 bases, and the junction held 5 bases outside the gene matches. The CDR3 loop spans 16 amino acids. CDR1 SGHTA and CDR2 FQGNSA come from the germline V gene. CDR3 sequence (DNA): TGTGCCAGCAGCCCCCCCGGGGGGGCGAACACCGGGGAGCTGTTTTTT. It codes for CASSPPGGANTGELFF.

The sample holds a few counts of this clone. This chain links TRBV7-2 with TRBJ2-5; the match to TRBD2 covers 10 bases. The junction had 12 bases not matched to a gene; V was cut back by 6 bases and J by 5 bases. Germline assignment: CDR1 SGHTA and CDR2 FQGNSA. The CDR3 is 16 amino acids. The DNA of the CDR3 is TGTGCCAGCAGTTCAAGGAGCGGGGGGGCCTTGGAGACCCAGTACTTC. Residues: CASSSRSGGALETQYF.

V gene TRBV7-2 combines with J gene TRBJ2-5, with D maybe TRBD2 (7 bases). The J call may be wrong; the DNA end is better matched by TRBJ2-7. This CDR3 has 17 amino acids. Looked up from germline, CDR1 is SGHTA and CDR2 is FQGNSA. The CDR3, as DNA: TGTGCCAGCAGCTTAGCGGGGGGGGGCACCCTATCCTACGAGCAGTACTTC. Residues: CASSLAGGGTLSYEQYF.

The chain couples TRBV7-3 to TRBJ1-1; no clear D. Germline lookup yields CDR1 SGHTA and CDR2 FQGTGA. V dropped 4 bases and J dropped 3 bases, with 9 bases sitting between them. This CDR3 has 13 amino acids. The CDR3 region is CASSSSRDTEAFF. CDR3 nucleotide sequence: TGTGCCAGCAGCTCCTCCCGGGACACTGAAGCTTTCTTT.

This clone has only a few counts. The V call is TRBV28, the J call TRBJ2-2, with TRBD2 matching over 10 bases. With V trimmed by 6 bases and J by 14 bases, 12 bases remained unmatched. From germline, CDR1 is MDHEN and CDR2 SYDVKM. This CDR3 has 14 amino acids. The CDR3 sequence is CASRVPSSGSKLFF. CDR3 DNA sequence: TGTGCCAGCAGAGTTCCCTCTAGCGGGAGTAAACTGTTTTTT.

The chain recombines TRBV6-5 with TRBJ2-1, with a weak D call TRBD2 (5 bases). The length of the CDR3 is 14 residues. Germline loops: CDR1 MNHEY, CDR2 SVGAGI. V was trimmed by 6 bases and J by 10 bases, leaving 19 bases between them. CDR3 in amino acids: CASRLNEGPPEQFF. CDR3 DNA sequence: TGTGCCAGCAGGCTGAACGAGGGCCCCCCGGAGCAGTTCTTC.

This clone showed up just a few times. The chain combines TRBV6-5 with TRBJ1-1; D is uncertain. The germline V and J ends were trimmed by 10 bases and 3 bases, with 12 bases remaining between them. The CDR3 is 12 amino acids. Germline V gene sequence: CDR1 MNHEY, CDR2 SVGAGI. CDR3 sequence: CATTNRHTEAFF. CDR3 in DNA: TGTGCCACCACTAATCGTCACACTGAAGCTTTCTTT.

V gene TRBV7-6 combines with J gene TRBJ1-1, with D possibly being TRBD1 (6 bases). The germline gives CDR1 SGHVS, CDR2 FNYEAQ. The CDR3 length is 13 residues. V shed 5 bases and J shed 5 bases, with 12 bases lying between them. DNA for the CDR3: TGTGCCAGCAGCCCAGGGGTTGGTACTGAAGCTTTCTTT. Protein: CASSPGVGTEAFF.

CDR3 sequence reads: CASSYTGGLSDTQYF. The CDR3 region has the DNA TGTGCCAGTAGCTATACAGGGGGCTTATCAGATACGCAGTATTTT. The chain has TRBV19 and TRBJ2-3; 9 nucleotides agree with TRBD1. CDR3 length: 15 amino acids. V lost 6 bases and J lost 4; bases outside the gene matches: 8. CDR1 LNHDA and CDR2 SQIVND come from the germline V gene (reference sequence).

The table lists this clone with a few counts. The rearrangement uses TRBV2 and TRBJ2-1, with TRBD1 as a possible D gene (5 bases). Trimming left V 4 bases short and J 0 bases short, with 7 bases between. The length of the CDR3 is 14 residues. Germline V gene sequence: CDR1 SNHLY, CDR2 FYNNEI. DNA of the CDR3: TGTGCCAGCAGTGGTGACAGCTCCTACAATGAGCAGTTCTTC. Its protein product is CASSGDSSYNEQFF.

This clone was picked up a small number of times. The same CDR3 also results from other DNA sequences found in this sample. The chain has TRBV6-4 and TRBJ2-3; 12 bases match TRBD2. The germline CDR1 and CDR2 sequences are MRHNA and SNTAGT. With 5 bases clipped from V and 2 bases from J, the junction kept 2 bases outside the gene matches. The CDR3 sequence is 15 residues long. The CDR3 loop reads CASSRLAGDTDTQYF. The CDR3 DNA follows: TGTGCCAGCAGTAGACTAGCGGGGGACACAGATACGCAGTATTTT.

This clone was detected only once. The gene calls are TRBV5-4 and TRBJ2-1, with 7 bases aligning to TRBD1. This CDR3 is 18 amino acids long. Trimming removed 0 bases from V and 0 bases from J; junction bases left unmatched: 9. In germline, CDR1 is SGHNT, CDR2 YYREEE (reference sequence). The DNA of the CDR3 is TGTGCCAGCAGCTTGGACCCGGGACAGCTTAGCTCCTACAATGAGCAGTTCTTC. Protein product: CASSLDPGQLSSYNEQFF.

This chain's CDR3 is CASWARTEAFF. The CDR3 DNA is TGTGCCAGCTGGGCCAGGACTGAAGCTTTCTTT. V gene TRBV27 combines with J gene TRBJ1-1, with D uncertain. The CDR3 runs 11 residues. Germline CDR1 is MNHEY and CDR2 is SMNVEV (reference sequence). V shed 8 bases and J shed 5 bases, with 9 bases lying between them.

This clone was picked up a small number of times. The chain links TRBV5-1 to TRBJ2-7, with D possibly TRBD2 on 5 matching bases. Trimming cost V 2 bases and J 3 bases, with 9 bases left between them. The CDR3 spans 13 residues. The germline CDR1 and CDR2 sequences are SGHRS and YFSETQ. The CDR3 reads CASSFLGDYEQYF. The CDR3 DNA reads TGCGCCAGCAGCTTTCTCGGGGACTACGAGCAGTACTTC.

The rearrangement links TRBV5-1 to TRBJ1-1; unclear D gene. Between the trimmed V and J ends, which lost 0 bases and 4 bases, there was a span of 13 bases. The CDR3 contains 15 residues. Germline V gene lookup returns CDR1 SGHRS and CDR2 YFSETQ. The CDR3 spells CASSLAEGWSTEAFF. The CDR3 bases are TGCGCCAGCAGCTTGGCGGAGGGCTGGAGCACTGAAGCTTTCTTT.

This chain links TRBV7-9 with TRBJ1-1; 8 nucleotides align to TRBD1. The ends lost 5 bases at V and 2 bases at J; junction bases unmatched: 7. CDR1 SEHNR and CDR2 FQNEAQ come from the germline V gene (reference sequence). The CDR3 has 15 residues. The CDR3 region is CASSPGRGLNTEAFF. For the CDR3, the DNA is TGTGCCAGCAGCCCGGGCAGGGGGCTCAACACTGAAGCTTTCTTT.

A few counts support this clone. This chain joins TRBV7-2 and TRBJ2-5; D is uncertain. The V gene's germline CDR1 is SGHTA and CDR2 FQGNSA. With 5 bases removed from V and 6 bases from J, the gap between germline ends came to 7 bases. The CDR3 extends over 11 amino acids. This CDR3 reads CASSQLKTQYF. The CDR3 DNA sequence: TGTGCCAGCAGCCAACTGAAGACCCAGTACTTC. The variable domain in full, with the rest retrieved from reference TRBV7-2 and TRBJ2-5, is GAGVSQSPSNKVTEKGKDVELRCDPISGHTALYWYRQSLGQGLEFLIYFQGNSAPDKSGLPSDRFSAERTGGSVSTLTIQRTQQEDSAVYLCASSQLKTQYFGPGTRLLVL.